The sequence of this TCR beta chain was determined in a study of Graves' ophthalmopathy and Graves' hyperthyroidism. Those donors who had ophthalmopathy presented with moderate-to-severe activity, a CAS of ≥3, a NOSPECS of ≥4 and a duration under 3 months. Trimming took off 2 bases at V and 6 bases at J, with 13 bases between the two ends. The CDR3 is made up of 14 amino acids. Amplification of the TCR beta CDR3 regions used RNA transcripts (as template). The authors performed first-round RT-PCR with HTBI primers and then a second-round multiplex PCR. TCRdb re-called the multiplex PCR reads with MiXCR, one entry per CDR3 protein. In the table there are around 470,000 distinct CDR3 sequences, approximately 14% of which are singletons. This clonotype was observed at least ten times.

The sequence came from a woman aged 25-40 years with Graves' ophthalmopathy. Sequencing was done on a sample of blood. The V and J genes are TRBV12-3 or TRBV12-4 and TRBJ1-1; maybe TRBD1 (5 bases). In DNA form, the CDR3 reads TGTGCCAGCAGTTTATCCCGAGGACAATCTGAAGCTTTCTTT. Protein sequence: CASSLSRGQSEAFF.